This T cell receptor (beta chain) was recorded in a study of Graves' ophthalmopathy and Graves' hyperthyroidism. Study results and limitations: The authors also found most expanded thyroid clonotypes above 0.001 frequency in blood.

V lost 6 bases and J 1 base, leaving 13 bases between the germline ends. The length of the CDR3 is 14 residues. The germline V gene encodes CDR1 SNHLY and CDR2 FYNNEI. The authors amplified TCR beta CDR3 regions, and they did so from RNA transcripts for repertoire sequencing. First-round RT-PCR relied on HTBI primers, and a second-round multiplex PCR came next. TCRdb itself ran the multiplex PCR reads through MiXCR, one entry per CDR3 protein. The data contain about 480,000 distinct CDR3 sequences, 14% of them singletons. This clonotype was picked up many times. Its matching antigen is unknown. The material sequenced was blood. The chain is built from TRBV2 and TRBJ2-7; no firm D call. This TCR came from a woman aged 25 to 39 with Graves' ophthalmopathy. The CDR3 reads CASRSTPGSYEQYF. The CDR3 nucleotides are TGTGCCAGCAGATCGACCCCCGGGTCCTACGAGCAGTACTTC.